The 18 T cell receptor beta chains given below trace back to one sample, sequenced in a study of cytomegalovirus exposure and HLA in healthy donors. Primers included in the PCR were 60 Vbeta and 13 Jbeta primers. Produced via immunoSEQ multiplex PCR; TCRdb's table is partial and in-frame only. Here the sample spans approximately 100,000 clones, more than 65% being singletons. The sample taken for sequencing was PBMCs. These receptors were obtained from a woman younger than 30 in good health and CMV-seronegative.

The rearrangement links TRBV6-5 to TRBJ2-7; D may be TRBD2 (6 bases). The germline V and J ends were trimmed by 4 bases and 4 bases, with 14 bases remaining between them. This CDR3 comprises 14 residues. Germline assignment: CDR1 MNHEY and CDR2 SVGAGI. The CDR3 DNA reads as TGTGCCAGCAGTTTCGCGGGGTCTCGATACGAGCAGTACTTC. It yields the protein CASSFAGSRYEQYF.

The chain uses TRBV11-1 and TRBJ2-7; perhaps TRBD1 as D (5 bases). The CDR3 runs 14 residues. Germline V lookup: CDR1 SGHAT, CDR2 FQDESV (reference sequence). V was shortened by 2 bases and J by 2 bases, with 10 bases between the two germline ends. The DNA for the CDR3 is TGTGCCAGCAGCTTAACAACAGGTACCTACGAGCAGTACTTC. Its translation is CASSLTTGTYEQYF.

A single count supports this clone. The rearrangement links TRBV2 to TRBJ1-2; weak D call: TRBD1 (5 bases). This CDR3 is built from 13 residues. V was pared by 4 bases and J by 4 bases, with 10 bases between. From germline, CDR1 is SNHLY and CDR2 FYNNEI. CDR3: CASSVRGGYGYTF. CDR3 nucleotides: TGTGCCAGCAGTGTGAGGGGAGGCTATGGCTACACCTTC. Full variable domain (missing parts from reference TRBV2 and TRBJ1-2): EPEVTQTPSHQVTQMGQEVILRCVPISNHLYFYWYRQILGQKVEFLVSFYNNEISEKSEIFDDQFSVERPDGSNFTLKIRSTKLEDSAMYFCASSVRGGYGYTFGSGTRLTVV.

The J gene is TRBJ1-4, the V gene TRBV6-1, with D hard to call. V was trimmed by 1 base and J by 7 bases, leaving 13 bases between them. This CDR3 is 15 amino acids long. CDR1 MNHNS and CDR2 SASEGT come from the germline V gene. The CDR3 region is CASSEVWRDGEKLFF. DNA for the CDR3: TGTGCCAGCAGTGAAGTTTGGAGGGATGGTGAAAAACTGTTTTTT.

V usage is TRBV9 and J usage is TRBJ2-3, with no clear D. Germline V CDR1 and CDR2: SGDLS, YYNGEE. The CDR3 has 14 residues. Trimming stripped 1 base from V and 2 bases from J, with 8 bases between. The CDR3 DNA reads TGTGCCAGCAGCGTACCAGGCTACACAGATACGCAGTATTTT. This translates into CASSVPGYTDTQYF.

V is TRBV6-5 and J is TRBJ2-7; TRBD2 aligns across 7 bases. J was trimmed by 3 bases and V by 4 bases; bases with no gene match: 12. Looked up from germline, CDR1 is MNHEY and CDR2 is SVGAGI. The CDR3 spans 16 residues. CDR3: CASSSSRGERRYEQYF. In DNA form, the CDR3 reads TGTGCCAGCAGTTCCTCCCGGGGGGAGAGACGCTACGAGCAGTACTTC.

The chain has TRBV7-9 and TRBJ2-1; TRBD2 matches at 14 bases. Germline CDR1 reads SEHNR; CDR2 reads FQNEAQ (reference sequence). This CDR3 has 16 residues. Trimming cost V 8 bases and J 8 bases; bases outside gene matches: 11. The CDR3: CASGTSGRWTFDEQFF. The CDR3 DNA reads TGTGCCAGCGGGACTAGCGGGAGATGGACTTTCGATGAGCAGTTCTTC.

The chain is built from TRBV19 and TRBJ1-5; D call uncertain. The CDR3 contains 14 residues. The V gene lost 0 bases and the J gene lost 6 bases, with 9 bases spanning the gap. CDR1 LNHDA and CDR2 SQIVND come from the germline V gene (reference sequence). CDR3 loop: CASSIDRESQPQHF. The CDR3 nucleotides are TGTGCCAGTAGTATAGATCGGGAAAGTCAGCCCCAGCATTTT.

J is TRBJ2-3 and V is TRBV5-5, with D possibly being TRBD1 (5 bases). Trimming took off 1 base at V and 0 bases at J, with 9 bases between the two ends. This CDR3 has 15 amino acids. Germline-derived CDR1 and CDR2 are SGHKS and YYEKEE (reference sequence). The CDR3 loop is CASSLSRASTDTQYF. The CDR3 DNA reads as TGTGCCAGCAGCTTGAGCAGGGCTAGCACAGATACGCAGTATTTT.

This clone has a handful of counts. The chain combines TRBV4-3 with TRBJ2-7; D gene uncertain. Germline-derived CDR1 and CDR2 are LGHNA and YSLEER. The CDR3 consists of 14 residues. Trimming removed 0 bases at V and 0 bases at J, with 6 bases between. The CDR3 region has the DNA TGCGCCAGCAGCCAAGATCCCCACTCCTACGAGCAGTACTTC. It yields the protein CASSQDPHSYEQYF.

The genes are TRBV7-2 and TRBJ2-7; D perhaps matches TRBD2 (6 bases). The V end was cut by 6 bases, the J end by 3 bases, with 15 bases between. In germline, CDR1 is SGHTA, CDR2 FQGNSA. The CDR3 consists of 14 residues. CDR3 protein: CASRPRDSFYEQYF. The CDR3, as DNA: TGTGCCAGCAGACCCCGGGACTCTTTCTACGAGCAGTACTTC.

The chain is built from TRBV13 and TRBJ2-7, with 11 positions matching TRBD1. The CDR3 totals 15 residues. V trimming: 1 base; J trimming: 4 bases; junction bases outside the gene matches: 3. Germline CDR1 reads PRHDT; CDR2 reads FYEKMQ (reference sequence). CDR3 amino acids: CASSLAGQGGYEQYF. CDR3 sequence (DNA): TGTGCCAGCAGCTTAGCGGGACAGGGGGGTTACGAGCAGTACTTC.

The CDR3 spells CAWSVRQGGTQYF. As DNA, the CDR3 is TGTGCCTGGAGTGTACGGCAGGGGGGGACCCAGTACTTC. J is TRBJ2-5 and V is TRBV30; D may be TRBD1 (7 bases). The CDR3 loop spans 13 amino acids. Germline assignment: CDR1 GTSNPN and CDR2 SVGIG (reference sequence). V shed 0 bases and J shed 7 bases, with 12 bases lying between them.

The CDR3 sequence is CASVGGDTGELFF. Written as DNA, the CDR3 is TGTGCCTCCGTGGGGGGGGACACCGGGGAGCTGTTTTTT. The rearrangement joins TRBV11-2 to TRBJ2-2; TRBD2 matches 7 bases. Germline CDR1 SGHAT, CDR2 FQNNGV. V lost 11 bases and J lost 3; bases outside the gene matches: 6. This CDR3 is 13 amino acids long.

The chain recombines TRBV30 with TRBJ2-7, with no clear D. V lost 4 bases and J 0 bases, leaving 7 bases between the germline ends. The CDR3 is 12 residues long. Looked up from germline, CDR1 is GTSNPN and CDR2 is SVGIG (reference sequence). The chain's CDR3 is CAWTSSSYEQYF. The CDR3 bases are TGTGCCTGGACCTCGTCCTCCTACGAGCAGTACTTC. The full variable domain, completed using reference TRBV30 and TRBJ2-7, is SQTIHQWPATLVQPVGSPLSLECTVEGTSNPNLYWYRQAAGRGLQLLFYSVGIGQISSEVPQNLSASRPQDRQFILSSKKLLLSDSGFYLCAWTSSSYEQYFGPGTRLTVT.

This rearrangement joins TRBV7-2 to TRBJ2-5; 7 nucleotides match TRBD2. The CDR3 extends over 17 amino acids. V lost 1 base to trimming and J lost 2 bases; unmatched junction nucleotides: 10. Germline lookup yields CDR1 SGHTA and CDR2 FQGNSA. The CDR3 nucleotides are TGTGCCAGCAGCTTAGTGCAGGGCCTAGCGGAACAAGAGACCCAGTACTTC. Its translation is CASSLVQGLAEQETQYF.

The chain employs TRBV7-9 and TRBJ2-1; the match to TRBD2 covers 7 bases. This CDR3 is 15 amino acids long. The V gene's germline CDR1 is SEHNR and CDR2 FQNEAQ (reference sequence). The J segment lost 6 bases and the V segment lost 5 bases, leaving 10 bases of the junction unmatched. The CDR3 region has the DNA TGTGCCAGCAGCCGGGACTACCTAGGAATCAATGAGCAGTTCTTC. Translated, it gives CASSRDYLGINEQFF.

This chain joins TRBV14 and TRBJ2-7; weak D call: TRBD2 (5 bases). Trimming shortened V by 4 bases and J by 2 bases, and 18 bases separated the two germline ends. In germline, CDR1 is SGHDN, CDR2 FVKESK. This CDR3 has 16 amino acids. CDR3 sequence (DNA): TGTGCCAGCAGCCCCCTCGGAGGCGGCAAGACCTACGAGCAGTACTTC. It codes for CASSPLGGGKTYEQYF.